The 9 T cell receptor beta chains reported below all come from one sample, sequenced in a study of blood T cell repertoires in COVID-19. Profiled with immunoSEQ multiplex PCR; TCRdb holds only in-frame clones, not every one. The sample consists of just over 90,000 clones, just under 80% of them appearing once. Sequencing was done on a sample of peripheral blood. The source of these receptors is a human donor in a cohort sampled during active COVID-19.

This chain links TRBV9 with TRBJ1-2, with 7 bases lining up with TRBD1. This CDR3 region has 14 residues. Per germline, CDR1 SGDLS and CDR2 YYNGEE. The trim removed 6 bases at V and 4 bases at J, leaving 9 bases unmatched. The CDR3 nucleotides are TGTGCCAGCACCAACCCGGGACAGACCTATGGCTACACCTTC. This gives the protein CASTNPGQTYGYTF. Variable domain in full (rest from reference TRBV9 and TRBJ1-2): DSGVTQTPKHLITATGQRVTLRCSPRSGDLSVYWYQQSLDQGLQFLIQYYNGEERAKGNILERFSAQQFPDLHSELNLSSLELGDSALYFCASTNPGQTYGYTFGSGTRLTVV.

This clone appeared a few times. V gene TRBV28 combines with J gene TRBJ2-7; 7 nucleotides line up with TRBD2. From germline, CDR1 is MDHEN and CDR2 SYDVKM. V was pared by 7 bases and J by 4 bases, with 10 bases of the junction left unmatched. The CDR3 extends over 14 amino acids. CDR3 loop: CASTDRLARYEQYF. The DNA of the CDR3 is TGTGCCAGCACCGATCGACTAGCCCGTTACGAGCAGTACTTC. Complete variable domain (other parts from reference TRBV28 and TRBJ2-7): DVKVTQSSRYLVKRTGEKVFLECVQDMDHENMFWYRQDPGLGLRLIYFSYDVKMKEKGDIPEGYSVSREKKERFSLILESASTNQTSMYLCASTDRLARYEQYFGPGTRLTVT.

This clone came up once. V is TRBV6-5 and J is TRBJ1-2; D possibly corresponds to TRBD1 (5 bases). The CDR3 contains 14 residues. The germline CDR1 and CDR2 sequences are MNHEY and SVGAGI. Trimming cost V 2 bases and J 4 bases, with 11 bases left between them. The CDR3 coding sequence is TGTGCCAGCAGTTACGCGGGGCACGGCTATGGCTACACCTTC. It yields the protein CASSYAGHGYGYTF.

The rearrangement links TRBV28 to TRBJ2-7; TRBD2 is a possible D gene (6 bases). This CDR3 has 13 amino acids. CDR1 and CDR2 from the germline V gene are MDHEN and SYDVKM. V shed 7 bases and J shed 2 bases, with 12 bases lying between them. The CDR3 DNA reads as TGTGCCAGCATTGGAGGGGAGACCTACGAGCAGTACTTC. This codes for CASIGGETYEQYF.

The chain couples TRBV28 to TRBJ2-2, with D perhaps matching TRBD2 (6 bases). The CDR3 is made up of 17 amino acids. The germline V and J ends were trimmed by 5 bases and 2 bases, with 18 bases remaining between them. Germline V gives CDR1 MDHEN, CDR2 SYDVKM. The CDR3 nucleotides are TGTGCCAGCAGTCCCTCCCACGGGACTCCAAACACCGGGGAGCTGTTTTTT. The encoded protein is CASSPSHGTPNTGELFF.

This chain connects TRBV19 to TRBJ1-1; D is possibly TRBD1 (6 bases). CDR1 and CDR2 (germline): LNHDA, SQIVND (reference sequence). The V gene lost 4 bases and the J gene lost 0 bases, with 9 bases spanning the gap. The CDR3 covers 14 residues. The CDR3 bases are TGTGCCAGTAGTAGAACAGGGATGAACACTGAAGCTTTCTTT. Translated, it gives CASSRTGMNTEAFF.

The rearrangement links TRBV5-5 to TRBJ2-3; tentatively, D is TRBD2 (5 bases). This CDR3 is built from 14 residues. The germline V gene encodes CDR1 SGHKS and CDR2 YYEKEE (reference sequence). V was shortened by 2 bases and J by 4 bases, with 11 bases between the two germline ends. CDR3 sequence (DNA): TGTGCCAGCAGCTTAGGGAGTTGGGCAGATACGCAGTATTTT. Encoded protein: CASSLGSWADTQYF.

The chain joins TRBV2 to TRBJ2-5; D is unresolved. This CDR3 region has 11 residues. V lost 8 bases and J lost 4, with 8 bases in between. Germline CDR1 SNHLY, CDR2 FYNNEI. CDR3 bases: TGTGCCAGCGACACCGGAGAGACCCAGTACTTC. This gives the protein CASDTGETQYF.

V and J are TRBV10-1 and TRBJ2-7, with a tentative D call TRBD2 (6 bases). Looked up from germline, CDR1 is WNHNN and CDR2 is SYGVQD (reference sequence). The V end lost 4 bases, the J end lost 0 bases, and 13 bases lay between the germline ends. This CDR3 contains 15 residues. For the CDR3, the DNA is TGCGCCAGCAGTGGGGGGGACGCCAGCTCCTACGAGCAGTACTTC. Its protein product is CASSGGDASSYEQYF.